This TCR beta chain was sequenced in a study of cytomegalovirus exposure and HLA in healthy donors. Study conclusions and caveats: In a later analysis, TCR beta V- and J-gene trimming was associated with a missense DCLRE1C variant.

The study ran its PCR with 60 Vbeta and 13 Jbeta primers. Produced via immunoSEQ multiplex PCR; TCRdb's table is partial and in-frame only. This table holds about 200,000 clones, over 65% found once. The CDR3 is made up of 14 amino acids. The ends were cut back, 5 bases at V and 3 bases at J, with 12 bases in the middle. Germline CDR1 reads SGHTA; CDR2 reads FQGNSA. In regard to this clone: Antigen specificity is unknown.

This clonotype was obtained from a woman aged 25 to 39 in good health and CMV-seronegative. The sequencing sample was made of PBMCs. The rearrangement links TRBV7-2 to TRBJ2-3, with TRBD2 as a possible D gene (6 bases). CDR3 amino acids: CASSLRERTDTQYF. The CDR3 nucleotides read TGTGCCAGCAGCCTCCGGGAGAGAACAGATACGCAGTATTTT.